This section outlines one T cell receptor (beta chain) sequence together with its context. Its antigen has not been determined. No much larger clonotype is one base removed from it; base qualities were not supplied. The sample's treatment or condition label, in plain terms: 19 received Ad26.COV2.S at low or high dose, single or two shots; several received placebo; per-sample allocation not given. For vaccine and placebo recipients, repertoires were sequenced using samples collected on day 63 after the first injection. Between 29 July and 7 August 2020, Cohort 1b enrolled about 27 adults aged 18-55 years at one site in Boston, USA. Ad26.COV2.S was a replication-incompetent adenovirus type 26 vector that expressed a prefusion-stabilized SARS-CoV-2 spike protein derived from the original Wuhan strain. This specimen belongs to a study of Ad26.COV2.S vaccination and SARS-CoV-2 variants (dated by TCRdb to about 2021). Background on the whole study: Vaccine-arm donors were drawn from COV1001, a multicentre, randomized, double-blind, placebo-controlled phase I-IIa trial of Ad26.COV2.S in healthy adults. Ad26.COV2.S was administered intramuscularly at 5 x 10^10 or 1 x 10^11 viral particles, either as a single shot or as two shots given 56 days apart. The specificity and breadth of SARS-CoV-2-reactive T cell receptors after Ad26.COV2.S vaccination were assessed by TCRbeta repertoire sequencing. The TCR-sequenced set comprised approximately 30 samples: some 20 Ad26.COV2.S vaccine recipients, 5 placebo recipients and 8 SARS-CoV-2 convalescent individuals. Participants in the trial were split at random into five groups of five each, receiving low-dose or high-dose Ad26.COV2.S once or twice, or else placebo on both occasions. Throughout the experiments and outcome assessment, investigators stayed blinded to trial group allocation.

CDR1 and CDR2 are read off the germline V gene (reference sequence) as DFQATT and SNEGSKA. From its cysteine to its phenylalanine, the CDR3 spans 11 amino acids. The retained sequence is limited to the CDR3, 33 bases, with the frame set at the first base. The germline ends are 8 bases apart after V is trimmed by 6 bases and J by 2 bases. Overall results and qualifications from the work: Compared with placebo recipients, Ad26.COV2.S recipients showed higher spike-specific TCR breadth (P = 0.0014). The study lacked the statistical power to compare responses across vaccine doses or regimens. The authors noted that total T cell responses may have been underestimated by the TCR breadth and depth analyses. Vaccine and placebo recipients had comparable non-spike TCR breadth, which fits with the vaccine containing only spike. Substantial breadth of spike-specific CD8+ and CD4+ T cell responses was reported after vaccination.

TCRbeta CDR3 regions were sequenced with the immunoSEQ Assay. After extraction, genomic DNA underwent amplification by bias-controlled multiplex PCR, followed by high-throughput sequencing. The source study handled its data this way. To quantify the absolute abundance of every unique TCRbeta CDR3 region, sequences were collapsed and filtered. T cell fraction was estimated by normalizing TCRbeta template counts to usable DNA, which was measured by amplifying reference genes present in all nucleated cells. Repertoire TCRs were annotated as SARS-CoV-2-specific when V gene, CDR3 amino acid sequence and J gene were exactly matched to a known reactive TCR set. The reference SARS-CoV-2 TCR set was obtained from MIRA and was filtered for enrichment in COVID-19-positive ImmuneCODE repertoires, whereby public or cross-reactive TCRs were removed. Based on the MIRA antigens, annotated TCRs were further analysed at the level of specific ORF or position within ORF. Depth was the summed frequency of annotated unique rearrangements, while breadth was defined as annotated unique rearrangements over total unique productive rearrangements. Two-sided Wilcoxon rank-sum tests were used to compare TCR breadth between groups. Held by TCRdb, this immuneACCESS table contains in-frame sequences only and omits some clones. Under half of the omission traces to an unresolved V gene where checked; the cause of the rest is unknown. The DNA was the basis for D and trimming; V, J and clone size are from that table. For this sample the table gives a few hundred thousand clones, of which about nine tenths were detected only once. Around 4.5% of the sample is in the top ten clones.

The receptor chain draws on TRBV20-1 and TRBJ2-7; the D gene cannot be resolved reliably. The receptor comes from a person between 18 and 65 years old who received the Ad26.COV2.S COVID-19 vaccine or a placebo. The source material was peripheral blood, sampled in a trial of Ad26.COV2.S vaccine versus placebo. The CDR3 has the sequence CSATAAYEQYF. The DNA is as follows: TGCAGTGCCACGGCGGCCTACGAGCAGTACTTC.